The 22 T cell receptor beta chains below were found in one sample sequenced in a study of blood T cell repertoires in COVID-19. Some clones are missing from TCRdb's copy, which holds only in-frame ones; the method was immunoSEQ multiplex PCR. This sample carries 150,000 to 200,000 clones, roughly 82% of them seen once, and the ten largest clones take approximately 11%. Sequenced sample: PBMCs or T cells enriched from blood (not recorded which). Receptor source: a man over 45 who had recovered from COVID-19.

The rearrangement joins TRBV7-6 to TRBJ1-5; a weak D match, TRBD1 (5 bases). The CDR3 runs to 16 residues. The ends were cut back, 5 bases at V and 2 bases at J, with 16 bases in the middle. Germline V gene sequence: CDR1 SGHVS, CDR2 FNYEAQ. The DNA for the CDR3 is TGTGCCAGCAGCCGGGGGTACGACGGGGGCAATCAGCCCCAGCATTTT. Translated: CASSRGYDGGNQPQHF.

This clone is a singleton in its sample. The chain links TRBV9 to TRBJ2-5, with D possibly being TRBD1 (5 bases). Trimming shortened V by 3 bases and J by 2 bases, and 11 bases separated the two germline ends. CDR3 length: 14 amino acids. From germline, CDR1 is SGDLS and CDR2 YYNGEE. CDR3: CASSATADQETQYF. In nucleotides, the CDR3 is TGTGCCAGCAGCGCGACAGCAGATCAAGAGACCCAGTACTTC. The full variable domain, its missing parts supplied by reference TRBV9 and TRBJ2-5, is DSGVTQTPKHLITATGQRVTLRCSPRSGDLSVYWYQQSLDQGLQFLIQYYNGEERAKGNILERFSAQQFPDLHSELNLSSLELGDSALYFCASSATADQETQYFGPGTRLLVL.

This clone was recorded a few times. This chain uses TRBV7-9 with TRBJ2-7; D not certain. V lost 2 bases, J lost 6 bases, and 5 bases lay in between. Germline CDR1 and CDR2: SEHNR and FQNEAQ (reference sequence). This CDR3 spans 11 amino acids. Here the CDR3 reads CASSLTGEQYF. CDR3 bases: TGTGCCAGCAGCTTAACCGGCGAGCAGTACTTC. Based on the CDR3 plus reference TRBV7-9 and TRBJ2-7, the full variable domain is DTGVSQNPRHKITKRGQNVTFRCDPISEHNRLYWYRQTLGQGPEFLTYFQNEAQLEKSRLLSDRFSAERPKGSFSTLEIQRTEQGDSAMYLCASSLTGEQYFGPGTRLTVT.

The chain combines TRBV3-1 (or the pseudogene TRBV3-2) with TRBJ1-2; D gene ambiguous. Germline V gene lookup returns CDR1 LGHDT and CDR2 YNNKEL (reference sequence). This CDR3 is built from 14 residues. Trimming stripped 4 bases from V and 6 bases from J, with 15 bases between. The CDR3 is CASSRQDPLHGYTF. The CDR3 DNA is TGTGCCAGCAGCCGGCAGGATCCCCTTCATGGCTACACCTTC.

As to this clone: This CDR3 is also generated by other DNA sequences in the sample. The chain joins TRBV19 to TRBJ2-3, with D possibly matching TRBD1 (5 bases). The CDR3 length is 14 residues. Germline loops: CDR1 LNHDA, CDR2 SQIVND (reference sequence). The germline V and J ends were trimmed by 1 base and 4 bases, with 9 bases remaining between them. As DNA, the CDR3 is TGTGCCAGTAGTATAGGGCCAGGGCCAGATACGCAGTATTTT. Translating gives CASSIGPGPDTQYF.

The chain has TRBV19 and TRBJ1-5, with TRBD1 as a possible D gene (5 bases). The CDR3 runs to 14 residues. In germline, CDR1 is LNHDA, CDR2 SQIVND (reference sequence). Trimming cost V 9 bases and J 5 bases, with 17 bases left between them. In nucleotides, the CDR3 is TGTGCCAGCTGCAGGGAGGCCAGGGATCAGCCCCAGCATTTT. Its protein product is CASCREARDQPQHF.

The V call is TRBV9, the J call TRBJ2-3, with D possibly being TRBD2 (5 bases). The CDR3 consists of 16 residues. CDR1 and CDR2 (germline): SGDLS, YYNGEE. V lost 4 bases, J lost 2 bases, and 17 bases lay in between. The CDR3 bases are TGTGCCAGCAGCCCTAGTGGGAGTTACTCCACAGATACGCAGTATTTT. Translated, it gives CASSPSGSYSTDTQYF.

The chain is built from TRBV27 and TRBJ1-2; maybe TRBD1 (6 bases). Trimming took 9 bases from V and 4 from J, leaving 12 bases between them. The CDR3 length is 12 residues. The germline V gene has CDR1 MNHEY and CDR2 SMNVEV (reference sequence). CDR3: CASAGDGYGYTF. The CDR3 DNA follows: TGTGCCAGTGCAGGGGATGGCTATGGCTACACCTTC.

The CDR3 region is CASSVGTSVYNEQFF. The CDR3, as DNA: TGTGCCAGCAGCGTCGGGACTAGCGTATACAATGAGCAGTTCTTC. The chain joins TRBV7-3 to TRBJ2-1, with 10 bases lining up with TRBD2. V lost 5 bases and J lost 4; bases outside the gene matches: 5. The V gene's germline CDR1 is SGHTA and CDR2 FQGTGA. CDR3 size: 15 residues.

The J gene is TRBJ1-5, the V gene TRBV20-1; no clear D. Germline CDR1 and CDR2: DFQATT and SNEGSKA (reference sequence). The CDR3 runs to 15 residues. V was trimmed by 5 bases and J by 0 bases, leaving 14 bases between them. The CDR3 DNA reads as TGCAGTGCTCGTGGCATGGAGTATAGCAATCAGCCCCAGCATTTT. This encodes CSARGMEYSNQPQHF.

The chain links TRBV15 to TRBJ1-4; 8 bases align to TRBD1. The V gene end was trimmed by 8 bases and the J gene end by 0 bases; junction bases not matched to a gene: 14. The CDR3 is 18 residues long. Germline-derived CDR1 and CDR2 are LNHNV and YYDKDF (reference sequence). The CDR3 loop reads CATRTRAADRATNEKLFF. The CDR3 coding sequence is TGTGCCACCCGGACCAGGGCAGCGGACAGGGCAACTAATGAAAAACTGTTTTTT.

This clone has just a few counts. The chain is built from TRBV27 and TRBJ2-7; TRBD1 matches at 7 bases. There are 16 residues in the CDR3. Per the germline V gene, CDR1 is MNHEY and CDR2 is SMNVEV (reference sequence). With 6 bases clipped from V and 2 bases from J, the junction kept 13 bases outside the gene matches. The CDR3 loop is CASSKSAGQVPYEQYF. The CDR3 DNA sequence: TGTGCCAGCAGCAAATCCGCCGGACAGGTACCCTACGAGCAGTACTTC.

The V and J genes are TRBV25-1 and TRBJ2-1; TRBD2 matches 13 bases. The CDR3 consists of 16 residues. V lost 3 bases and J lost 7; bases outside the gene matches: 6. Germline V gene lookup returns CDR1 MGHDK and CDR2 SYGVNS. The CDR3 loop reads CASSEIGTSGKNEQFF. For the CDR3, the DNA is TGTGCCAGCAGTGAGATCGGGACTAGCGGGAAGAATGAGCAGTTCTTC.

This clone occurred a few times. The V call is TRBV27, the J call TRBJ1-6, with 9 bases lining up with TRBD1. The CDR3 has 17 amino acids. Per the germline V gene, CDR1 is MNHEY and CDR2 is SMNVEV (reference sequence). V trimming: 5 bases; J trimming: 5 bases; junction bases outside the gene matches: 10. The CDR3 protein is CASSAYRGRAHNSPLHF. The CDR3 DNA sequence: TGTGCCAGCAGTGCTTACAGGGGGCGCGCCCATAATTCACCCCTCCACTTT.

V is TRBV27 and J is TRBJ2-2; a weak D match, TRBD1 (5 bases). The CDR3 is made up of 14 amino acids. Looked up from germline, CDR1 is MNHEY and CDR2 is SMNVEV (reference sequence). V dropped 5 bases and J dropped 8 bases, with 15 bases sitting between them. CDR3: CASSKTIGAGELFF. CDR3 coding DNA: TGTGCCAGCAGTAAAACTATAGGGGCGGGGGAGCTGTTTTTT.

The rearrangement uses TRBV18 and TRBJ1-5; 7 positions agree with TRBD1. The CDR3 is made up of 18 amino acids. Germline loops: CDR1 KGHSH, CDR2 LQKENI. Unmatched junction bases numbered 12, after V lost 3 bases and J lost 1 base. This CDR3 reads CASSPGGSGGLSNQPQHF. CDR3 in DNA: TGTGCCAGCTCACCGGGAGGTTCAGGGGGGCTGAGCAATCAGCCCCAGCATTTT.

The chain combines TRBV19 with TRBJ2-1, with 10 bases matching TRBD2. This CDR3 is 15 amino acids long. With 8 bases clipped from V and 7 bases from J, the junction kept 11 bases outside the gene matches. Germline-derived CDR1 and CDR2 are LNHDA and SQIVND (reference sequence). For the CDR3, the DNA is TGTGCCAGTTCCATTAGCGGGAGGCCGGGAAATGAGCAGTTCTTC. It encodes CASSISGRPGNEQFF.

The rearrangement uses TRBV5-8 and TRBJ2-7, with 7 bases matching TRBD1. CDR1 and CDR2 (germline): SGHTS, YDEGEE. J gave up 0 bases and V 3 bases, and 6 bases lay outside the gene matches. The CDR3 length is 15 residues. CDR3 sequence reads: CASSSPRTGSYEQYF. The CDR3 nucleotides are TGTGCCAGCAGCTCCCCGAGGACAGGCTCCTACGAGCAGTACTTC.

This clone has a handful of counts. The genes are TRBV3-1 (or the pseudogene TRBV3-2) and TRBJ1-4; weak D call: TRBD1 (5 bases). Trimming stripped 1 base from V and 8 bases from J, with 11 bases between. From germline, CDR1 is LGHDT and CDR2 YNNKEL (reference sequence). This CDR3 spans 14 amino acids. CDR3 nucleotides: TGTGCCAGCAGCCAAGGGGGCGCGGGAGAAAAACTGTTTTTT. Its translation is CASSQGGAGEKLFF.

The chain links TRBV14 to TRBJ1-2; 7 nucleotides match TRBD1. The ends lost 4 bases at V and 5 bases at J; junction bases unmatched: 1. The length of the CDR3 is 12 residues. Germline CDR1 SGHDN, CDR2 FVKESK. The CDR3 DNA sequence: TGTGCCAGCAGCCCAGGGGGGTATGGCTACACCTTC. This sequence encodes CASSPGGYGYTF.

This chain joins TRBV3-1 (or the pseudogene TRBV3-2) and TRBJ1-5; 10 bases agree with TRBD1. The CDR3 spans 18 residues. Germline assignment: CDR1 LGHDT and CDR2 YNNKEL (reference sequence). J was trimmed by 4 bases and V by 0 bases; bases with no gene match: 9. CDR3 coding DNA: TGTGCCAGCAGCCAAGATTGGCGGGGACAGGGGAGTAATCAGCCCCAGCATTTT. Its protein product is CASSQDWRGQGSNQPQHF.

V usage is TRBV2 and J usage is TRBJ2-7; a weak D match, TRBD1 (5 bases). The ends were cut back, 7 bases at V and 1 base at J, with 14 bases in the middle. The germline V gene encodes CDR1 SNHLY and CDR2 FYNNEI. The CDR3 extends over 14 amino acids. In DNA form, the CDR3 reads TGTGCCAGCACCTTAGACCAGGGATCCTACGAGCAGTACTTC. This codes for CASTLDQGSYEQYF.